This T cell receptor beta chain was sequenced for a study of T-cell memory formation after mild COVID-19. The germline V gene encodes CDR1 MNHNS and CDR2 SASEGT. The CDR3 runs to 16 residues. V dropped 7 bases and J dropped 2 bases, with 18 bases sitting between them. Using its own MiXCR run on the 5' RACE reads, TCRdb lists one record per CDR3 protein. The sample yields approximately 50,000 distinct CDR3 sequences, approximately 9.1% seen once. The TCR was taken from an adult woman who had mild COVID-19 (a few samples of this study predate the infection). Cell type and time point are not known. J is TRBJ2-1 and V is TRBV6-1; D unclear. The sequenced material came from PBMCs or a T cell subset sorted from them (not recorded which). CDR3 sequence (DNA): TGTGCCAGCACCGAAGCTTGGTGGATGGCCTACAATGAGCAGTTCTTC. This encodes CASTEAWWMAYNEQFF.